The clone carrying this T cell receptor beta chain is a singleton in its sample. What it binds is unknown. The ends were cut back, 4 bases at V and 4 bases at J, with 17 bases in the middle. There are 15 residues in the CDR3. From germline, CDR1 is SGHTA and CDR2 FQGNSA. Built from TCR beta cDNA, the libraries had unique molecular identifiers in them. One entry per CDR3 protein results from TCRdb running MiXCR on the PCR reads. The data show 750,000 to 900,000 distinct CDR3 sequences, with 46% seen just once and roughly 4.9% held by the top ten. These data come from a study of post-analysis software for immune sequencing data. The study, taken as a whole, reports: When patients were compared with controls, four to six TRBV segments were more frequent, TRBV5-6, TRBV5-1 and TRBV20-1 among them. Normalized Chao1 diversity in multiple sclerosis patients fell significantly below that of controls.

The sequenced material came from blood. This chain joins TRBV7-2 and TRBJ2-7, with D possibly being TRBD2 (6 bases). This receptor was taken from a girl aged 10-17 years with multiple sclerosis. CDR3 sequence (DNA): TGTGCCAGCAGCTGGCGCGGAGGGGCCCTTTACGAGCAGTACTTC. Encoded protein: CASSWRGGALYEQYF.